The 25 T cell receptor beta chains listed next were all sequenced from one sample in a study of blood T cell repertoires in COVID-19. Sequencing used immunoSEQ multiplex PCR; TCRdb keeps in-frame clones, though not all of them. The repertoire holds 150,000 or so clones, 82% seen once, with over 7.5% in the top ten. Sequencing input: peripheral blood. These TCRs come from a woman in her sixties or seventies with acute or convalescent COVID-19.

This chain uses TRBV4-2 with TRBJ2-3; a possible D gene is TRBD1 (5 bases). CDR1 is LGHNA, CDR2 YNFKEQ, per germline. The V end lost 4 bases, the J end lost 2 bases, and 13 bases lay between the germline ends. This CDR3 is 15 amino acids long. Written as DNA, the CDR3 is TGTGCCAGCAGCCCGGACAACGCCCTCACAGATACGCAGTATTTT. This encodes CASSPDNALTDTQYF.

The V and J genes are TRBV6-2 or TRBV6-3 and TRBJ1-6; possible D gene TRBD1, 6 bases. V lost 6 bases to trimming and J lost 6 bases, with 15 bases between them. This CDR3 has 15 amino acids. Looked up from germline, CDR1 is MNHEY and CDR2 is SVGEGT. CDR3 protein: CASSPFGRGNSPLHF. CDR3 bases: TGTGCCAGCAGCCCCTTCGGCAGGGGTAATTCACCCCTCCACTTT.

This chain joins TRBV12-3 or TRBV12-4 and TRBJ2-6; no definite D call. This CDR3 has 12 amino acids. Trimming removed 8 bases at V and 4 bases at J, with 6 bases between. The CDR3 protein is CASRYGANVLTF. DNA for the CDR3: TGTGCCAGCCGGTACGGGGCCAACGTCCTGACTTTC.

This rearrangement joins TRBV29-1 to TRBJ1-3; 7 bases align to TRBD1. Trimming removed 6 bases from V and 4 bases from J; junction bases left unmatched: 12. CDR1 and CDR2 (germline): SQVTM, ANQGSEA. This CDR3 is built from 15 residues. CDR3 amino acids: CSVAQGVSSGNTIYF. Written as DNA, the CDR3 is TGCAGCGTCGCCCAGGGGGTATCCTCAGGAAACACCATATATTTT.

This chain uses TRBV6-5 with TRBJ2-7; 9 nucleotides match TRBD1. Germline CDR1 is MNHEY and CDR2 is SVGAGI. The CDR3 consists of 15 residues. V lost 7 bases, J lost 3 bases, and 10 bases stayed unmatched. The CDR3 DNA reads TGTGCCAGCATAAGGGACAGGGAGGGAGTCTACGAGCAGTACTTC. Amino acid sequence: CASIRDREGVYEQYF.

This clone has only one observation. The chain employs TRBV7-9 and TRBJ1-1, with D perhaps matching TRBD1 (6 bases). CDR3 length: 12 residues. V dropped 5 bases and J dropped 7 bases, with 11 bases sitting between them. Germline values: CDR1 SEHNR, CDR2 FQNEAQ (reference sequence). CDR3 nucleotide sequence: TGTGCCAGCAGCCTGGGACAAATTGAAGCTTTCTTT. This encodes CASSLGQIEAFF.

The chain recombines TRBV10-3 with TRBJ2-7; unclear D gene. Per the germline V gene, CDR1 is ENHRY and CDR2 is SYGVKD. The CDR3 extends over 19 amino acids. The V gene lost 0 bases and the J gene lost 0 bases, with 21 bases spanning the gap. This CDR3 reads CAISESTPTNRSFSYEQYF. The CDR3, as DNA: TGTGCCATCAGTGAGTCTACACCTACCAACAGATCCTTCTCCTACGAGCAGTACTTC.

The CDR3: CASSLGGGDGYTF. CDR3 sequence (DNA): TGTGCCAGCAGCTTAGGGGGCGGGGATGGCTACACCTTC. The rearrangement links TRBV7-8 to TRBJ1-2; D perhaps matches TRBD1 (5 bases). The V end lost 1 base, the J end lost 6 bases, and 9 bases lay between the germline ends. Germline lookup yields CDR1 SGHVS and CDR2 FQNEAQ. The length of the CDR3 is 13 residues.

This chain joins TRBV6-5 and TRBJ2-7, with 10 bases matching TRBD2. Germline V gives CDR1 MNHEY, CDR2 SVGAGI. The CDR3 covers 15 residues. Trimming took 5 bases from V and 7 from J; bases not matched to a gene: 11. CDR3 nucleotides: TGTGCCAGCAGTAAAAGACTAGCGGGCGCTCGGGAGCAGTACTTC. The encoded protein is CASSKRLAGAREQYF.

In its sample, this clone was seen once. The V and J genes are TRBV30 and TRBJ1-1, with D unresolved. The CDR3 is 8 amino acids. The germline gives CDR1 GTSNPN, CDR2 SVGIG (reference sequence). Trimming removed 8 bases at V and 13 bases at J, with 11 bases between. CDR3 coding DNA: TGTGCCCCCAAACGGGTTTTCTTT. It encodes CAPKRVFF.

The DNA of the CDR3 is TGTGCCATCAGACAGGGGGAAGGGAACACTGAAGCTTTCTTT. Its protein is CAIRQGEGNTEAFF. The chain is built from TRBV10-3 and TRBJ1-1; 8 bases are a match to TRBD1. CDR1 ENHRY and CDR2 SYGVKD come from the germline V gene. After removal of 6 bases from V and 1 base from J, the junction contained 4 bases not matched to a gene. CDR3 length: 14 residues.

J is TRBJ1-2 and V is TRBV28; 7 bases are a match to TRBD1. Germline-derived CDR1 and CDR2 are MDHEN and SYDVKM. CDR3 size: 14 residues. The V segment lost 5 bases and the J segment 2 bases; nucleotides outside the gene matches: 5. The DNA for the CDR3 is TGTGCCAGCAGTCCCCCGGACAGGAACTATGGCTACACCTTC. Translating it yields CASSPPDRNYGYTF.

The DNA of the CDR3 is TGCGCCAGCAGCCAAGGTCCACAAGTTAGCAATCAGCCCCAGCATTTT. Protein: CASSQGPQVSNQPQHF. The chain is built from TRBV4-3 and TRBJ1-5, with D uncertain. Germline V gives CDR1 LGHNA, CDR2 YSLEER. The CDR3 runs 16 residues. The V gene lost 1 base and the J gene lost 0 bases, with 10 bases spanning the gap.

The chain joins TRBV19 to TRBJ1-1, with D possibly TRBD1 on 5 matching bases. V lost 3 bases, J lost 1 base, and 6 bases lay in between. CDR3 length: 13 residues. CDR1 is LNHDA and CDR2 is SQIVND in the germline V gene (reference sequence). CDR3 sequence: CASSIGANTEAFF. For the CDR3, the DNA is TGTGCCAGTAGTATTGGGGCGAACACTGAAGCTTTCTTT.

V gene TRBV5-1 combines with J gene TRBJ2-2, with 8 bases identical to TRBD1. The CDR3 spans 16 residues. J gave up 4 bases and V 4 bases, and 9 bases lay outside the gene matches. Germline CDR1 reads SGHRS; CDR2 reads YFSETQ. CDR3: CASSPYGQGLTGELFF. For the CDR3, the DNA is TGCGCCAGCAGCCCCTATGGACAGGGACTCACCGGGGAGCTGTTTTTT.

The CDR3 nucleotides read TGCGCCAGACCGACTTCCCGTCTGGGACTCCTATACAATGAGCAGTTCTTC. Translation: CARPTSRLGLLYNEQFF. V usage is TRBV5-1 and J usage is TRBJ2-1; a weak D match, TRBD2 (6 bases). Germline loops: CDR1 SGHRS, CDR2 YFSETQ. V lost 8 bases and J 4 bases, leaving 25 bases between the germline ends. The CDR3 has 17 residues.

The V and J genes are TRBV4-2 and TRBJ2-3, with 7 bases matching TRBD2. The trim removed 4 bases at V and 2 bases at J, leaving 3 bases unmatched. The CDR3 is 14 residues long. Germline CDR1 LGHNA, CDR2 YNFKEQ. The CDR3 reads CASSPSGATDTQYF. DNA for the CDR3: TGTGCCAGCAGCCCGAGCGGGGCCACAGATACGCAGTATTTT.

This chain's CDR3 is CASSLNLWLAEASYEQYF. CDR3 sequence (DNA): TGTGCCAGCAGCTTAAATTTGTGGCTAGCGGAAGCCTCCTACGAGCAGTACTTC. The chain employs TRBV7-2 and TRBJ2-7; 7 bases line up with TRBD2. Germline V lookup: CDR1 SGHTA, CDR2 FQGNSA. The CDR3 is 18 amino acids. J was trimmed by 0 bases and V by 2 bases; bases with no gene match: 13.

The chain recombines TRBV6-5 with TRBJ1-2, with TRBD1 identical over 9 bases. The CDR3 sequence is 15 residues long. The V and J ends lost 6 bases and 0 bases, in that order; junction bases with no gene match: 5. Germline V gene lookup returns CDR1 MNHEY and CDR2 SVGAGI. The CDR3 nucleotides read TGTGCCAGCAGGATACAGGGGGCCGCTAACTATGGCTACACCTTC. Translation: CASRIQGAANYGYTF.

This clone has just a few counts. The chain has TRBV11-2 and TRBJ2-7; possibly TRBD2 for D (6 bases). The CDR3 is made up of 13 amino acids. CDR1 is SGHAT and CDR2 is FQNNGV in the germline V gene. The germline V and J ends were trimmed by 1 base and 4 bases, with 8 bases remaining between them. CDR3 loop: CASSLGTIYEQYF. The CDR3 bases are TGTGCCAGCAGCTTAGGGACTATATACGAGCAGTACTTC.

The count of this clone is one. The chain carries TRBV28 and TRBJ2-7, with 9 positions matching TRBD1. The CDR3 spans 16 residues. V lost 5 bases to trimming and J lost 3 bases; unmatched junction nucleotides: 11. The germline V gene has CDR1 MDHEN and CDR2 SYDVKM. CDR3 nucleotides: TGTGCCAGCAGTCCAACCTTGGGACAGGGTTTCTACGAGCAGTACTTC. This sequence encodes CASSPTLGQGFYEQYF.

V gene TRBV6-6 combines with J gene TRBJ2-7; perhaps TRBD1 as D (5 bases). With 7 bases removed from V and 5 bases from J, the gap between germline ends came to 15 bases. This CDR3 spans 13 amino acids. Germline assignment: CDR1 MNHNY and CDR2 SVGAGI (reference sequence). CDR3 residues: CASIEPTGDEQYF. The CDR3 bases are TGTGCCAGCATCGAACCCACAGGAGACGAGCAGTACTTC.

The chain is built from TRBV6-5 and TRBJ1-2, with 10 positions matching TRBD1. This CDR3 has 14 residues. The ends lost 7 bases at V and 8 bases at J; junction bases unmatched: 10. The V gene's germline CDR1 is MNHEY and CDR2 SVGAGI. For the CDR3, the DNA is TGTGCCAGCAAATCCGGACAGGGGGTGTGGGGCTACACCTTC. Its translation is CASKSGQGVWGYTF.

This clone was observed a single time. The rearrangement links TRBV7-2 to TRBJ2-7; 7 bases map to TRBD2. The junction had 7 bases not matched to a gene; V was cut back by 5 bases and J by 6 bases. The germline gives CDR1 SGHTA, CDR2 FQGNSA. This CDR3 contains 13 residues. The CDR3 nucleotides read TGTGCCAGCAGCGTAAGCGCGGGAGTCGAGCAGTACTTC. Translation: CASSVSAGVEQYF.

The chain links TRBV4-1 to TRBJ1-1; a possible D gene is TRBD1 (5 bases). Trimming stripped 3 bases from V and 8 bases from J, with 16 bases between. This CDR3 spans 14 amino acids. CDR1 MGHRA and CDR2 YSYEKL come from the germline V gene. The CDR3 protein is CASSHLSGHREAFF. The CDR3 DNA reads TGCGCCAGCAGCCACCTATCCGGACATCGCGAAGCTTTCTTT.